This T cell receptor beta chain was obtained from a study of technical replicates of blood from several donors (dated by TCRdb to about 2017). Details on this clone: The antigen it recognizes is unknown. Base qualities were left out, and no much larger clone turns up one base away.

Library preparation used the immunoSEQ multiplex PCR assay. Not all clones reach the TCRdb copy of this immuneACCESS table, which keeps in-frame sequences only. Checked studies attribute under half of the gap to unresolved V genes and leave the rest unexplained. The sample data list about 88,000 clones, and 95% of these were observed just once. Less than 0.35% of the sample rests with the top ten. V is reduced by 3 bases and J by 2 bases, leaving a spacing of 8 bases between them. From a lookup of the germline V gene, CDR1 and CDR2 are MGHDK and SYGVNS. CDR3 length: 13 amino acids, cysteine to phenylalanine. Only CDR3 DNA remains: 39 bases, in frame from the first base.

This sequence was found in a human donor in good health. The chain is encoded by TRBV25-1 joined to TRBJ2-7, with no confidently assigned D gene. Sequenced sample: T cells isolated from PBMCs. The sequenced DNA: TGTGCCAGCAGTGACAGGTCGGCCTACGAGCAGTACTTC. Its product reads: CASSDRSAYEQYF.